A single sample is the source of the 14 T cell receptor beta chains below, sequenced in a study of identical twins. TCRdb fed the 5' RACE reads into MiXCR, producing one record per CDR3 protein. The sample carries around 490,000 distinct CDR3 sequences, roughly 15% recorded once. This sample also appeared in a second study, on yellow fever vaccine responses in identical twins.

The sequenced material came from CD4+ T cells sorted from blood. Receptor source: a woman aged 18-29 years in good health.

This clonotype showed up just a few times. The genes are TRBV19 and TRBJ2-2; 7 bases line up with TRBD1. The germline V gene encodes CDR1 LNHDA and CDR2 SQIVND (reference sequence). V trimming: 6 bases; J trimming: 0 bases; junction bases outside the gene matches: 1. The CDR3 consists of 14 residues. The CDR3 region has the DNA TGTGCCAGTAGGGACAGGCCGAACACCGGGGAGCTGTTTTTT. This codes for CASRDRPNTGELFF.

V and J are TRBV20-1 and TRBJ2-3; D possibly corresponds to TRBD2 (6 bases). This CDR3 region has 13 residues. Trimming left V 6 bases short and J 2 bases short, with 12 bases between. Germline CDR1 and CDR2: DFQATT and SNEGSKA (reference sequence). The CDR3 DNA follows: TGCAGTGCAGGACTATCCTTCACAGATACGCAGTATTTT. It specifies CSAGLSFTDTQYF.

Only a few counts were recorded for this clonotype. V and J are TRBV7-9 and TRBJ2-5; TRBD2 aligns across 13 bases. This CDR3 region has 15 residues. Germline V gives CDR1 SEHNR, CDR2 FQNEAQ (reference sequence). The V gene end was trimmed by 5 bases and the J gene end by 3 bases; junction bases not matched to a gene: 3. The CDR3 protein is CASSPGLAGEETQYF. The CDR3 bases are TGTGCCAGCAGCCCAGGACTAGCGGGGGAAGAGACCCAGTACTTC.

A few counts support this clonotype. The CDR3 sequence: CSTTTRLTGELFF. For the CDR3, the DNA is TGCAGCACCACCACTCGGTTGACCGGGGAGCTGTTTTTT. The V call is TRBV29-1, the J call TRBJ2-2, with D hard to call. The V and J ends lost 8 bases and 5 bases respectively, with 15 bases between them. The germline gives CDR1 SQVTM, CDR2 ANQGSEA. The CDR3 runs 13 residues.

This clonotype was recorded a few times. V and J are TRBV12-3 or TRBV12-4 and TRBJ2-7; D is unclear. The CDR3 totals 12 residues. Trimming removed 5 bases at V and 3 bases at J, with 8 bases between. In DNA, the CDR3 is TGTGCCAGCAGTGCATGGGTCTACGAGCAGTACTTC. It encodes CASSAWVYEQYF.

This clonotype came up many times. CDR3 protein: CASSWASGATGELFF. The CDR3 DNA reads TGTGCCAGCAGTTGGGCCAGCGGGGCAACCGGGGAGCTGTTTTTT. The chain combines TRBV12-3 or TRBV12-4 with TRBJ2-2; the match to TRBD2 covers 7 bases. V lost 4 bases and J lost 5; bases outside the gene matches: 7. This CDR3 contains 15 residues.

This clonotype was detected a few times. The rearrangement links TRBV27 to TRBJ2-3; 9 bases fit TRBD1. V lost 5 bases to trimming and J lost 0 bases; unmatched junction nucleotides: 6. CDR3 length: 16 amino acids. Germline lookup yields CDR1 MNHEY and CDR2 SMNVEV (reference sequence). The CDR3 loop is CASSLGTGYSTDTQYF. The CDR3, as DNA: TGTGCCAGCAGTCTCGGGACAGGGTATAGCACAGATACGCAGTATTTT.

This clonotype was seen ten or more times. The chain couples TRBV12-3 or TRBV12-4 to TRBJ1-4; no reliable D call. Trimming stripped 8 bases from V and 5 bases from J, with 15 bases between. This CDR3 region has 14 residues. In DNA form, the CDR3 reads TGTGCCAGCCTAGGCTCGGGGTACAATGAAAAACTGTTTTTT. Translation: CASLGSGYNEKLFF.

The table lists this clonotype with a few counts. The CDR3 nucleotides are TGTGCCAGCAGCTTATCTGCCGGGGGGGAGCAGTACGTC. Translation gives CASSLSAGGEQYV. The chain has TRBV7-9 and TRBJ2-7, with 7 bases matching TRBD2. Germline trimming cut 2 bases from V and 7 bases from J; bases unmatched to any gene: 5. CDR3 length equals 13 residues. Germline V lookup: CDR1 SEHNR, CDR2 FQNEAQ (reference sequence).

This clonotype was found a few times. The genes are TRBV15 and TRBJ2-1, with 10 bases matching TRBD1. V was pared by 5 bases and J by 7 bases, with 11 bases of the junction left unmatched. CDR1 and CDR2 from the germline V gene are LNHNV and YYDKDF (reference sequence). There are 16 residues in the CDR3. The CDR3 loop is CATSWIGTGDGNEQFF. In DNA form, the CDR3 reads TGTGCCACCAGCTGGATCGGGACAGGGGACGGGAATGAGCAGTTCTTC.

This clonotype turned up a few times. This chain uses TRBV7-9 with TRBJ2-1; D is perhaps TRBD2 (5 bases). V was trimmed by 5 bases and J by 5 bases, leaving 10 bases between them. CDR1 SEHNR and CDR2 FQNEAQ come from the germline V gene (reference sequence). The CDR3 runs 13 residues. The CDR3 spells CASSQQEDNEQFF. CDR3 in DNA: TGTGCCAGCAGCCAGCAGGAGGACAATGAGCAGTTCTTC.

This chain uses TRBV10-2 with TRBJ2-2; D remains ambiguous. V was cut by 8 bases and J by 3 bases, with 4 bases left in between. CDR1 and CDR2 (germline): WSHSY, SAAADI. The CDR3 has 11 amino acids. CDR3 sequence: CASWDTGELFF. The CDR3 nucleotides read TGCGCCAGCTGGGACACCGGGGAGCTGTTTTTT.

CDR3 sequence: CASSLVSSGSTEQFF. In DNA form, the CDR3 reads TGCGCCAGCAGCTTGGTTTCTAGCGGGAGTACTGAGCAGTTCTTC. The gene calls are TRBV5-1 and TRBJ2-1; 10 bases match TRBD2. This CDR3 has 15 amino acids. Germline CDR1 SGHRS, CDR2 YFSETQ. V lost 0 bases to trimming and J lost 9 bases; unmatched junction nucleotides: 6.

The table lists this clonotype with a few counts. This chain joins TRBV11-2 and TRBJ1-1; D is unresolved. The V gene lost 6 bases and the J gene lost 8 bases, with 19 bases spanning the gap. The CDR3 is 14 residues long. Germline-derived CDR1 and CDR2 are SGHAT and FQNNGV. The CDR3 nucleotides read TGTGCCAGCAGGTTGAACTATGAACATCTGGAAGCTTTCTTT. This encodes CASRLNYEHLEAFF.